Given below is one T cell receptor beta chain in context. This specimen belongs to a study of blood T cell repertoires in COVID-19. Overall study context: Collection of acute and convalescent COVID-19 samples took place in the United States, Italy and Spain. PBMCs, B-cell-depleted T cells, or T cells provided the cDNA or gDNA that made up the material.

Study processing details: Estimation of nucleated cell counts relied on the amplification of reference gene primers. Only in-frame clones appear in the TCRdb table, and some are missing; sequencing was by immunoSEQ multiplex PCR. V and J calls and clone size are as listed in that table; D and trimming were resolved from the DNA. The sample has 180,000 or so clones; about 88% are singletons. There are 15 residues in the CDR3. Germline values: CDR1 MNHEY, CDR2 SVGAGI. Unmatched junction bases numbered 3, after V lost 5 bases and J lost 3 bases. This chain links TRBV6-5 with TRBJ2-1; 11 bases align to TRBD1. What was sequenced was peripheral blood. The source is a woman aged 80 or older with acute or convalescent COVID-19. The CDR3 is CASSPGTGGYNEQFF. DNA of the CDR3: TGTGCCAGCAGTCCCGGGACAGGGGGCTACAATGAGCAGTTCTTC.